What follows are 20 T cell receptor beta chains derived from one specimen sequenced in a study of CD8 T cells in Susac syndrome. Reverse transcription of about 0.5 to 1 ug RNA was carried out with random hexamers. TCRdb independently ran MiXCR on the immunoSEQ multiplex PCR reads; one entry per CDR3 protein. The table includes around 200,000 distinct CDR3 sequences, roughly 94% detected once. Sequencing was done on a sample of CD4+ T cells from PBMCs. The receptors were sampled from a human donor with multiple sclerosis.

This clonotype was seen more than once but under ten times. The rearrangement joins TRBV30 to TRBJ2-1; D perhaps matches TRBD2 (5 bases). CDR3 length: 14 amino acids. V was clipped by 0 bases and J by 6 bases, with 12 bases between them. Looked up from germline, CDR1 is GTSNPN and CDR2 is SVGIG (reference sequence). CDR3 sequence: CAWSVLGPRNEQFF. CDR3 in DNA: TGTGCCTGGAGTGTACTAGGACCCCGCAATGAGCAGTTCTTC. Full variable domain (missing parts from reference TRBV30 and TRBJ2-1): SQTIHQWPATLVQPVGSPLSLECTVEGTSNPNLYWYRQAAGRGLQLLFYSVGIGQISSEVPQNLSASRPQDRQFILSSKKLLLSDSGFYLCAWSVLGPRNEQFFGPGTRLTVL.

This clonotype appeared a single time. The chain combines TRBV19 with TRBJ2-3, with TRBD2 matching 9 bases. CDR3 length: 15 residues. CDR1 and CDR2 (germline): LNHDA, SQIVND (reference sequence). V lost 7 bases, J lost 0 bases, and 5 bases stayed unmatched. This CDR3 is CASTRLADSTDTQYF. CDR3 nucleotide sequence: TGTGCCAGTACCAGACTAGCGGATAGCACAGATACGCAGTATTTT.

This clonotype was detected once. This CDR3 is CSALIGGNTEAFF. The CDR3 DNA is TGCAGTGCCCTTATCGGCGGGAACACTGAAGCTTTCTTT. The V gene is TRBV20-1, the J gene TRBJ1-1; D gene ambiguous. CDR3 size: 13 residues. CDR1 is DFQATT and CDR2 is SNEGSKA in the germline V gene (reference sequence). With 6 bases removed from V and 1 base from J, the gap between germline ends came to 12 bases.

The chain employs TRBV11-3 and TRBJ2-7; the D is unclear. CDR3 size: 15 residues. Germline CDR1 and CDR2: SGHNT and YENEEA. Trimming cost V 6 bases and J 1 base, with 16 bases left between them. The CDR3 sequence is CASSQGSMESYEQYF. The CDR3 region has the DNA TGTGCCAGCAGTCAAGGTTCTATGGAGTCCTACGAGCAGTACTTC. The variable domain in full, completed from reference TRBV11-3 and TRBJ2-7, reads EAGVVQSPRYKIIEKKQPVAFWCNPISGHNTLYWYLQNLGQGPELLIRYENEEAVDDSQLPKDRFSAERLKGVDSTLKIQPAELGDSAVYLCASSQGSMESYEQYFGPGTRLTVT.

The chain joins TRBV7-3 to TRBJ2-5, with D possibly matching TRBD2 (5 bases). CDR1 is SGHTA and CDR2 is FQGTGA in the germline V gene. This CDR3 region has 13 residues. The ends were cut back, 5 bases at V and 5 bases at J, with 12 bases in the middle. The CDR3 spells CASSPTSKETQYF. The CDR3 nucleotides read TGTGCCAGCAGCCCAACTAGTAAGGAGACCCAGTACTTC.

This chain connects TRBV20-1 to TRBJ2-7, with D possibly matching TRBD2 (6 bases). This CDR3 is 14 amino acids long. Germline CDR1 DFQATT, CDR2 SNEGSKA (reference sequence). Deletions cut 4 bases from V and 0 bases from J, with 13 bases between. CDR3 nucleotide sequence: TGCAGTGCTACTCCGGGACTGAGCTCCTACGAGCAGTACTTC. Amino acid sequence: CSATPGLSSYEQYF.

The J gene is TRBJ2-7, the V gene TRBV9; no clear D gene. The CDR3 totals 15 residues. Germline V lookup: CDR1 SGDLS, CDR2 YYNGEE. Trimming removed 0 bases from V and 6 bases from J, with 16 bases in between. The DNA of the CDR3 is TGTGCCAGCAGCGTAGGTGGCCAGACGGAGCTCGAGCAGTACTTC. Translation: CASSVGGQTELEQYF.

This chain connects TRBV2 to TRBJ1-5; D not resolved. The CDR3 runs 12 residues. The germline gives CDR1 SNHLY, CDR2 FYNNEI. The V and J ends lost 5 bases and 11 bases respectively, with 13 bases between them. The DNA for the CDR3 is TGTGCCAGCAGTATGCCAGATCCGACCCAGCATTTT. It encodes CASSMPDPTQHF.

A few counts support this clonotype. The V and J genes are TRBV29-1 and TRBJ2-7; 8 nucleotides match TRBD1. V gave up 7 bases and J gave up 5 bases; unmatched junction bases: 10. CDR1 is SQVTM and CDR2 is ANQGSEA in the germline V gene. The CDR3 totals 13 residues. The CDR3: CSAAGGPLDEQYF. CDR3 DNA sequence: TGCAGCGCTGCAGGGGGCCCCCTCGACGAGCAGTACTTC.

The chain couples TRBV12-3 or TRBV12-4 to TRBJ2-1; D ambiguous. Between the trimmed V and J ends, which lost 3 bases and 4 bases, there was a span of 7 bases. This CDR3 has 13 residues. The chain's CDR3 is CASSFTMYNEQFF. The CDR3 coding sequence is TGTGCCAGCAGTTTCACGATGTACAATGAGCAGTTCTTC.

CDR3 coding DNA: TGTGCCAGCAGAGAAACTAGCGGGGCCCGCAATGAGCAGTTCTTC. It yields the protein CASRETSGARNEQFF. The V and J genes are TRBV11-2 and TRBJ2-1; 10 nucleotides match TRBD2. This CDR3 has 15 amino acids. Germline V gene sequence: CDR1 SGHAT, CDR2 FQNNGV. V dropped 6 bases and J dropped 6; count of bases not matched to a gene: 8. Full variable domain (missing parts from reference TRBV11-2 and TRBJ2-1): EAGVAQSPRYKIIEKRQSVAFWCNPISGHATLYWYQQILGQGPKLLIQFQNNGVVDDSQLPKDRFSAERLKGVDSTLKIQPAKLEDSAVYLCASRETSGARNEQFFGPGTRLTVL.

This clonotype was observed a single time. The V call is TRBV29-1, the J call TRBJ2-1; D gene uncertain. V gave up 4 bases and J gave up 7 bases, with 8 bases separating them. Germline V lookup: CDR1 SQVTM, CDR2 ANQGSEA. The CDR3 runs to 11 residues. The CDR3 here is CSVGPGNEQFF. In nucleotides, the CDR3 is TGCAGCGTTGGACCAGGAAATGAGCAGTTCTTC.

The V and J genes are TRBV6-6 and TRBJ1-5; D perhaps matches TRBD1 (5 bases). Germline CDR1 is MNHNY and CDR2 is SVGAGI (reference sequence). The length of the CDR3 is 14 residues. V lost 7 bases to trimming and J lost 5 bases, with 15 bases between them. As DNA, the CDR3 is TGTGCCAGCATCCGCGTGGGGGGGGATCAGCCCCAGCATTTT. It is translated as CASIRVGGDQPQHF.

The chain recombines TRBV29-1 with TRBJ1-6, with 8 bases lining up with TRBD1. The CDR3 has 13 amino acids. Unmatched junction bases numbered 5, after V lost 3 bases and J lost 10 bases. Germline V gene data show CDR1 as SQVTM and CDR2 as ANQGSEA. CDR3 residues: CSVETGVGSPLHF. The CDR3 DNA reads TGCAGCGTTGAGACAGGGGTAGGGTCACCCCTCCACTTT. Based on the CDR3 plus reference TRBV29-1 and TRBJ1-6, the full variable domain is SAVISQKPSRDICQRGTSLTIQCQVDSQVTMMFWYRQQPGQSLTLIATANQGSEATYESGFVIDKFPISRPNLTFSTLTVSNMSPEDSSIYLCSVETGVGSPLHFGNGTRLTVT.

The rearrangement uses TRBV7-8 and TRBJ2-7, with D perhaps TRBD1 (6 bases). There are 14 residues in the CDR3. Germline loops: CDR1 SGHVS, CDR2 FQNEAQ. V lost 2 bases, J lost 3 bases, and 11 bases lay in between. The CDR3: CASSLPGRGYEQYV. CDR3 nucleotide sequence: TGTGCCAGCAGCTTACCGGGCAGGGGCTACGAGCAGTACGTC.

The chain couples TRBV20-1 to TRBJ2-1; D gene unclear. This CDR3 has 13 residues. Germline V gene lookup returns CDR1 DFQATT and CDR2 SNEGSKA (reference sequence). The V gene lost 0 bases and the J gene lost 4 bases, with 7 bases spanning the gap. The CDR3 bases are TGCAGTGCTAGAGATCCTCCATACAATGAGCAGTTCTTC. It translates to CSARDPPYNEQFF.

V usage is TRBV5-1 and J usage is TRBJ1-6; no clear D. The V gene lost 4 bases and the J gene lost 7 bases, with 15 bases spanning the gap. The CDR3 consists of 15 residues. Germline-derived CDR1 and CDR2 are SGHRS and YFSETQ. In nucleotides, the CDR3 is TGCGCCAGCAGCCTTCGGACCCAGCAGAATTCACCCCTCCACTTT. This sequence encodes CASSLRTQQNSPLHF.

J is TRBJ1-5 and V is TRBV9; unclear D gene. Germline V lookup: CDR1 SGDLS, CDR2 YYNGEE. This CDR3 comprises 12 residues. V was trimmed by 3 bases and J by 3 bases, leaving 4 bases between them. The CDR3 spells CASSGNNQPQHF. DNA of the CDR3: TGTGCCAGCAGCGGTAACAATCAGCCCCAGCATTTT.

The rearrangement joins TRBV20-1 to TRBJ2-1; 12 bases match TRBD2. The CDR3 spans 15 residues. Germline V gene lookup returns CDR1 DFQATT and CDR2 SNEGSKA (reference sequence). The V segment lost 1 base and the J segment 3 bases; nucleotides outside the gene matches: 1. The DNA for the CDR3 is TGCAGTGCTAGAGCGACTAGCGGGGGCTACAATGAGCAGTTCTTC. This translates into CSARATSGGYNEQFF.

This clonotype was seen just once. The rearrangement joins TRBV6-6 to TRBJ1-6; 7 nucleotides agree with TRBD1. The CDR3 length is 15 residues. V shed 0 bases, J shed 9 bases, and the junction held 5 bases outside the gene matches. Germline lookup yields CDR1 MNHNY and CDR2 SVGAGI (reference sequence). CDR3 loop: CASSYSGTASSPLHF. The CDR3 nucleotides read TGTGCCAGCAGTTACTCCGGGACAGCCAGTTCACCCCTCCACTTT.